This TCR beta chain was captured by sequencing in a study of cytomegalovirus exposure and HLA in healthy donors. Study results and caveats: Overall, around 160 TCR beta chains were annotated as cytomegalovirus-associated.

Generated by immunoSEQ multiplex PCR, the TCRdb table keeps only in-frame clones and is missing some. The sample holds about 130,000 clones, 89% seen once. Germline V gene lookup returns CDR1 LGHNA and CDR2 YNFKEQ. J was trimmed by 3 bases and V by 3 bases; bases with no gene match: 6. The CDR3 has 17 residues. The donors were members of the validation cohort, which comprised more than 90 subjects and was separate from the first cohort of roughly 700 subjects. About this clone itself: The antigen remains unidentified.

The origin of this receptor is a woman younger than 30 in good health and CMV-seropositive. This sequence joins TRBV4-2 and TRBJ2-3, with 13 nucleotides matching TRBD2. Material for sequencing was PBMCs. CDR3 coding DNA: TGTGCCAGCAGCCAGCAACTAGCGGGGGGGATGACAGATACGCAGTATTTT. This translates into CASSQQLAGGMTDTQYF.